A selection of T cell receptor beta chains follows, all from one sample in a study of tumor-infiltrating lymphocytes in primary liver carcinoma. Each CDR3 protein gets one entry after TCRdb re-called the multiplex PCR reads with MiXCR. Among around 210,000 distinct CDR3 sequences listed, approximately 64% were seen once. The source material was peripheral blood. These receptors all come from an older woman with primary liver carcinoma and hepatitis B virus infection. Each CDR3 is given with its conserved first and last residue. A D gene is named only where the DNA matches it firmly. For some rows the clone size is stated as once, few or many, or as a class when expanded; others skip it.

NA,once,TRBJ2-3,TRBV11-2,CVSSHDCLGGTDTQYF,TGTGTCAGCAGCCATGACTGCCTCGGGGGCACAGATACGCAGTATTTT
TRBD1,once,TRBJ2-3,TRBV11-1,CASSRRQGGTDTQYF,TGCGCCAGCAGCCGCCGACAGGGGGGGACAGATACGCAGTATTTT
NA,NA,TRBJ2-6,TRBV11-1,CASSARTWTPEANVLTF,TGTGCCAGCAGCGCCAGGACATGGACTCCTGAGGCCAACGTCCTGACTTTC
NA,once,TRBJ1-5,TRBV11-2,CANSLDRNQPQHF,TGTGCCAACAGCTTAGACCGAAATCAGCCCCAGCATTTT
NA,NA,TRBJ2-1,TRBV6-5,CASSYQGPSPYNHEQFF,TGTGCCAGCAGTTACCAAGGACCGAGCCCATATAATCATGAGCAGTTCTTC
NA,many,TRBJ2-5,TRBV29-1,CSVDGGQETQYF,TGCAGCGTTGATGGGGGGCAAGAGACCCAGTACTTC
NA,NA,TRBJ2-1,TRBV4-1,CAISQVTLATPRRDEQFF,TGCGCCATCAGCCAAGTGACTCTAGCGACTCCCCGTCGCGATGAGCAGTTCTTC
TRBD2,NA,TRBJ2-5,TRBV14,CASSQGGSGSWETQYF,TGTGCTAGCAGCCAAGGAGGTAGCGGGAGTTGGGAGACCCAGTACTTC
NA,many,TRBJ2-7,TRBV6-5,CASTLSAGRTYEQYF,TGTGCCAGCACCCTGTCGGCAGGGCGAACCTACGAGCAGTACTTC
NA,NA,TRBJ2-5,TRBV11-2,CASSLRTGHMAGETQYF,TGTGCCAGCAGCTTGCGGACGGGGCACATGGCGGGAGAGACCCAGTACTTC
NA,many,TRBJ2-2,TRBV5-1,CASSLAKTTGELFF,TGCGCCAGCAGCTTGGCCAAGACCACCGGGGAGCTGTTTTTT
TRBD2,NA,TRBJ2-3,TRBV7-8,CASSPLAGGPYGRNVQYF,TGTGCCAGCAGCCCTTTAGCGGGAGGCCCATACGGCAGGAATGTGCAGTATTTT
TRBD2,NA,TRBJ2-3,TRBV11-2,CASTDQASSGSSDTQYF,TGTGCCAGCACCGACCAGGCTTCTAGCGGGAGCTCAGATACGCAGTATTTT
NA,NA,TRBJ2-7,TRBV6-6,CASSYSGSPQYF,TGTGCCAGCAGTTACTCGGGCTCCCCACAGTACTTC
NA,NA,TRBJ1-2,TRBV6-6,CASSSTSGESYTF,TGTGCCAGCAGTTCAACAAGTGGGGAGAGCTACACTTTC
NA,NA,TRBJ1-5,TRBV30,CAWTIQELGQPQHF,TGTGCCTGGACCATACAGGAGTTGGGTCAGCCCCAGCATTTT
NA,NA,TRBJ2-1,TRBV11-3,CASSQQNGIEPQFF,TGTGCCAGCAGCCAGCAGAATGGGATAGAGCCGCAGTTCTTC